This T cell receptor (beta chain) is from a study of cytomegalovirus exposure and HLA in healthy donors. This CDR3 spans 16 amino acids. CDR1 is SGHTA and CDR2 is FQGNSA in the germline V gene. The ends were cut back, 5 bases at V and 4 bases at J, with 18 bases in the middle. The PCR made use of 60 Vbeta and 13 Jbeta primers. Data came from immunoSEQ multiplex PCR; TCRdb stores just in-frame clones and leaves some out. The sample includes approximately 100,000 clones, around 65% of them seen just once. The sequenced sample was PBMCs. The chain carries TRBV7-2 and TRBJ1-3; D is undetermined. The TCR was taken from a woman aged 50 to 65 in good health and CMV-seronegative. CDR3 amino acids: CASSPASASGGNTIYF. DNA of the CDR3: TGTGCCAGCAGCCCAGCGTCCGCCTCGGGAGGAAACACCATATATTTT.